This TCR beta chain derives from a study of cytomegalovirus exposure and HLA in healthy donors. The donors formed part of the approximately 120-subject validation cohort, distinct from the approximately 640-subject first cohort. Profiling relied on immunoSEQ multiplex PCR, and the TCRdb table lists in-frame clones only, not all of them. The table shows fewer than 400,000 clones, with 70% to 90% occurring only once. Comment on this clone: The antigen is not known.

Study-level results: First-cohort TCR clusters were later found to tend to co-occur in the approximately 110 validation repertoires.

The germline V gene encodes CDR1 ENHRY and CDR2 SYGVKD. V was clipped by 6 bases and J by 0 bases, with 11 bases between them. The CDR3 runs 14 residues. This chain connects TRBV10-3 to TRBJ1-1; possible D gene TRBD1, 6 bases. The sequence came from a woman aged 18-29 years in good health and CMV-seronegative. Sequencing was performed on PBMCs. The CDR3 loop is CAISAGDMNTEAFF. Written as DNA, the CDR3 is TGTGCCATCAGCGCAGGGGACATGAACACTGAAGCTTTCTTT.